This T cell receptor beta chain was sequenced in a study of blood T cells in healthy people across ages. Points from the study as a whole: Naive CD4+ cell counts and diversity both ran higher in long-lived than in aged donors.

Next came a second PCR, run for about 7 to 11 cycles, which used a sample-barcoded 5' primer along with a J-beta primer mix. CDR3-containing paired-end reads numbering at least 2.5 million came from each sample. TCRdb reanalysed the 5' RACE reads using MiXCR and keeps one entry per CDR3 protein. Of around 790,000 distinct CDR3 sequences in the sample, under 55% are singletons; the top ten hold approximately 19%. The V and J ends lost 5 bases and 0 bases, in that order; junction bases with no gene match: 4. CDR3 length equals 15 residues. In the case of this clonotype: As yet, its antigen is unknown.

Each donor supplied approximately 10 milliliters of peripheral blood. PBMCs, at least 6.5 million per sample, were isolated. The sequence derives from a man between 60 and 75 years old in good health. The gene calls are TRBV12-3 or TRBV12-4 and TRBJ2-1; 7 bases are shared with TRBD2. The sequenced sample consisted of blood. The CDR3: CASSPAGSSYNEQFF. The CDR3, as DNA: TGTGCCAGCAGTCCAGCGGGGAGCTCCTACAATGAGCAGTTCTTC.